Sequencing of this T cell receptor (beta chain) was carried out in a study of T-cell reconstitution after alpha-beta-depleted transplantation in children. Findings and limits, study-wide: Surviving recipient T cells and thymic progenitors accounted for the high day-60 TCRbeta diversity observed in some patients. In patients about two months after transplant, alpha-beta T cells reportedly arose from several hundred expanded graft clones. One year post-transplant, T-cell counts and diversity were largely derived from T cells produced anew.

A TCRbeta library incorporating unique molecular identifiers was prepared. TCRdb redid the calling of the PCR reads with MiXCR, one entry per CDR3 protein. The data show 610,000 or so distinct CDR3 sequences, with 25% to 30% seen just once and around a third held by the top ten. The CDR3 loop spans 14 amino acids. The germline V gene has CDR1 MNHEY and CDR2 SMNVEV (reference sequence). V dropped 2 bases and J dropped 4 bases, with 11 bases sitting between them. The table lists this clonotype with a few counts. What it binds is unknown. The source of this sequence is a boy in the first two years of life with Wiskott-Aldrich syndrome, due to receive a stem cell transplant. This specimen was PBMCs, taken before TCRalphabeta/CD19-depleted stem cell transplant. J is TRBJ2-5 and V is TRBV27; weak D call: TRBD2 (5 bases). CDR3 sequence: CASSLRSGRETQYF. CDR3 nucleotides: TGTGCCAGCAGTTTACGATCGGGGAGAGAGACCCAGTACTTC.